This passage covers 18 T cell receptor beta chains from one sample sequenced in a study of blood T cell repertoires in COVID-19. Assay used: immunoSEQ multiplex PCR; TCRdb lists only in-frame clones, some missing. This table has 150,000 to 250,000 clones, about 85% appearing once. Sequenced material: peripheral blood. These receptor sequences come from a woman between 35 and 50 years old with COVID-19, enrolled during active disease.

The chain joins TRBV18 to TRBJ2-1; TRBD2 matches at 12 bases. CDR1 and CDR2 (germline): KGHSH, LQKENI. The junction had 11 bases not matched to a gene; V was cut back by 5 bases and J by 9 bases. This CDR3 is 16 amino acids long. In nucleotides, the CDR3 is TGTGCCAGCTCATCGATGACTAGCGGGAGTAAGGGTGAGCAGTTCTTC. Translation gives CASSSMTSGSKGEQFF.

This chain uses TRBV6-1 with TRBJ1-1; D not resolved. Germline V gene sequence: CDR1 MNHNS, CDR2 SASEGT. The CDR3 has 13 residues. V lost 3 bases and J 1 base, leaving 6 bases between the germline ends. The CDR3 coding sequence is TGTGCCAGCAGTGATCCAGGGAACACTGAAGCTTTCTTT. Its protein is CASSDPGNTEAFF.

J is TRBJ1-2 and V is TRBV30; D uncertain. The CDR3 runs to 14 residues. V lost 2 bases and J 5 bases, leaving 15 bases between the germline ends. Germline CDR1 is GTSNPN and CDR2 is SVGIG (reference sequence). CDR3 amino acids: CAWSRYVADYGYTF. In nucleotides, the CDR3 is TGTGCCTGGAGTCGGTACGTCGCGGATTATGGCTACACCTTC.

The chain couples TRBV24-1 to TRBJ2-7, with 10 positions matching TRBD1. CDR1 KGHDR and CDR2 SFDVKD come from the germline V gene. The J segment lost 1 base and the V segment lost 12 bases, leaving 2 bases of the junction unmatched. This CDR3 has 12 residues. In DNA form, the CDR3 reads TGTGCCTGGGACAGGGGATCCTACGAGCAGTACTTC. It specifies CAWDRGSYEQYF.

The J gene is TRBJ2-5, the V gene TRBV25-1; possibly TRBD1 for D (7 bases). Trimming removed 4 bases from V and 4 bases from J, with 13 bases in between. Germline V gives CDR1 MGHDK, CDR2 SYGVNS. CDR3 size: 14 residues. The CDR3, as DNA: TGTGCCAGCAGTGGGCCGCAGGGGGGAGAGACCCAGTACTTC. Translated: CASSGPQGGETQYF.

The chain is built from TRBV18 and TRBJ2-3; the D gene is possibly TRBD1 (6 bases). The V gene's germline CDR1 is KGHSH and CDR2 LQKENI. The V end was cut by 2 bases, the J end by 12 bases, with 12 bases between. This CDR3 has 12 amino acids. The CDR3 spells CASSPMAGVQYF. The CDR3 DNA sequence: TGTGCCAGCTCACCAATGGCAGGGGTACAGTATTTT.

This clone was picked up a small number of times. The chain employs TRBV5-1 and TRBJ1-4, with TRBD1 matching 7 bases. V was pared by 4 bases and J by 8 bases, with 5 bases of the junction left unmatched. CDR1 SGHRS and CDR2 YFSETQ come from the germline V gene. The CDR3 covers 13 residues. CDR3 sequence (DNA): TGCGCCAGCAGCAAGGGGGCAGGGGAAAAACTGTTTTTT. Its protein is CASSKGAGEKLFF.

The gene calls are TRBV18 and TRBJ1-2; the match to TRBD1 covers 10 bases. After removal of 3 bases from V and 4 bases from J, the junction contained 2 bases not matched to a gene. The CDR3 consists of 14 residues. Germline loops: CDR1 KGHSH, CDR2 LQKENI. CDR3 loop: CASSPGQGSYGYTF. CDR3 sequence (DNA): TGTGCCAGCTCACCGGGACAGGGGAGCTATGGCTACACCTTC.

This clone showed up just once. The CDR3 region is CASSLARYSPLYGYTF. CDR3 DNA: TGTGCCAGCAGCTTAGCTCGGTACAGTCCCTTGTATGGCTACACCTTC. The rearrangement joins TRBV7-2 to TRBJ1-2; D is uncertain. V was clipped by 0 bases and J by 5 bases, with 16 bases between them. CDR1 and CDR2 (germline): SGHTA, FQGNSA. CDR3 length: 16 amino acids.

V is TRBV18 and J is TRBJ2-7; possible D gene TRBD1, 5 bases. There are 16 residues in the CDR3. Germline V CDR1 and CDR2: KGHSH, LQKENI. The ends were cut back, 1 base at V and 2 bases at J, with 15 bases in the middle. This CDR3 is CASSPRFDRPTYEQYF. DNA for the CDR3: TGTGCCAGCTCACCACGCTTTGACAGACCTACCTACGAGCAGTACTTC.

The V gene is TRBV6-2 or TRBV6-3, the J gene TRBJ2-3; TRBD2 aligns across 7 bases. Per the germline V gene, CDR1 is MNHEY and CDR2 is SVGEGT. V was pared by 4 bases and J by 8 bases, with 0 bases of the junction left unmatched. The CDR3 totals 11 residues. For the CDR3, the DNA is TGTGCCAGCAGTTCGGGGGGTACGCAGTATTTT. Amino acids: CASSSGGTQYF.

The V gene is TRBV6-6, the J gene TRBJ1-2; 11 nucleotides line up with TRBD1. V shed 9 bases, J shed 3 bases, and the junction held 9 bases outside the gene matches. This CDR3 comprises 15 residues. From germline, CDR1 is MNHNY and CDR2 SVGAGI (reference sequence). The CDR3 DNA is TGTGCCAGTACCTCCGGGACAGGGGGTTACTATGGCTACACCTTC. Translating it yields CASTSGTGGYYGYTF.

The genes are TRBV7-3 and TRBJ2-5, with TRBD1 as a possible D gene (6 bases). Germline values: CDR1 SGHTA, CDR2 FQGTGA. There are 13 residues in the CDR3. Trimming left V 5 bases short and J 2 bases short, with 9 bases between. Here the CDR3 DNA reads TGTGCCAGCAGCGGGGGCAGGCAAGAGACCCAGTACTTC. Translating gives CASSGGRQETQYF.

J is TRBJ2-1 and V is TRBV11-2; 10 bases align to TRBD2. In germline, CDR1 is SGHAT, CDR2 FQNNGV. J was trimmed by 3 bases and V by 4 bases; bases with no gene match: 15. The CDR3 contains 19 residues. CDR3 region: CASSSRLAGGRKLYNEQFF. The CDR3 DNA follows: TGTGCCAGCAGCTCAAGACTAGCGGGTGGTAGAAAACTCTACAATGAGCAGTTCTTC.

CDR3 nucleotides: TGTGCCAGCAGCTCCCCCCGAGGTGCCCCTGGAAACACCATATATTTT. Protein sequence: CASSSPRGAPGNTIYF. The gene calls are TRBV7-9 and TRBJ1-3; D is ambiguous. The V end lost 4 bases, the J end lost 2 bases, and 15 bases lay between the germline ends. Germline values: CDR1 SEHNR, CDR2 FQNEAQ (reference sequence). The CDR3 is 16 residues long.

V is TRBV12-5 and J is TRBJ2-5; D remains unclear. With 6 bases removed from V and 7 bases from J, the gap between germline ends came to 12 bases. This CDR3 is 12 amino acids long. Germline lookup yields CDR1 LGHNT and CDR2 FRNRAP. CDR3 bases: TGTGCTAGTGGAACTGATGTGTGGACCCAGTACTTC. Protein product: CASGTDVWTQYF.

The J gene is TRBJ1-4, the V gene TRBV5-1; D is undetermined. CDR1 and CDR2 (germline): SGHRS, YFSETQ. The CDR3 consists of 14 residues. The V and J ends lost 5 bases and 2 bases respectively, with 10 bases between them. The CDR3 nucleotides are TGCGCCAGCAGTTCATCCAGTACTAATGAAAAACTGTTTTTT. Protein sequence: CASSSSSTNEKLFF.

This clone was found once. V and J are TRBV6-2 or TRBV6-3 and TRBJ2-5, with D tentatively TRBD2 (5 bases). This CDR3 is built from 14 residues. From germline, CDR1 is MNHEY and CDR2 SVGEGT. Between the trimmed V and J ends, which lost 4 bases and 2 bases, there was a span of 11 bases. CDR3 residues: CASSSRLFQETQYF. CDR3 nucleotide sequence: TGTGCCAGCAGTTCTAGACTATTTCAAGAGACCCAGTACTTC.